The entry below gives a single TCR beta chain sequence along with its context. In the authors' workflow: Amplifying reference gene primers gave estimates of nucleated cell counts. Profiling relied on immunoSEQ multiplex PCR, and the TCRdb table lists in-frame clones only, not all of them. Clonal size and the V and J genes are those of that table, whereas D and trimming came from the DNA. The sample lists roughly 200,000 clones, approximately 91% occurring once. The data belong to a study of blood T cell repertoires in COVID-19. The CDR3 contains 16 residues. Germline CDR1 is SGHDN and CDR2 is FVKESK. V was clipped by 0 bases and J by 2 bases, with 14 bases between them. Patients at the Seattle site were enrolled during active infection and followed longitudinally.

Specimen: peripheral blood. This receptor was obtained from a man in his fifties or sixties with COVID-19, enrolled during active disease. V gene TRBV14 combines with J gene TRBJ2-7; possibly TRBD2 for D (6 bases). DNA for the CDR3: TGTGCCAGCAGCCAAGATCGGGGGTCGGAAACCTACGAGCAGTACTTC. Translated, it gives CASSQDRGSETYEQYF.